This T cell receptor beta chain was recorded in a study of beta chain features in type 1 diabetes. Overall study findings and caveats: Comparison showed that naive, central memory and Treg TCRB repertoires appeared more similar among patients than among healthy donors. PCR might show a preference for shorter templates, equally across patients and controls.

Expressed TCRB transcripts were sequenced after all isolated RNA was converted to cDNA. This table comes from immunoSEQ multiplex PCR, and its TCRdb copy is limited to in-frame clones, with some not included. This table has 500,000 to 700,000 clones, around a sixth appearing once. A remark on this clone: What it binds is unknown.

The sample comprised naive CD4+ T cells from blood. The clonotype originates from a man younger than 35 in good health.

CDR3: CASSGTPQSEAFF. The CDR3 DNA is TGTGCCAGCAGCGGGACACCCCAGTCCGAAGCTTTCTTT. The chain links TRBV28 to TRBJ1-1; D possibly corresponds to TRBD1 (6 bases). V lost 6 bases to trimming and J lost 8 bases, with 16 bases between them. Germline-derived CDR1 and CDR2 are MDHEN and SYDVKM. The CDR3 loop spans 13 amino acids. Together with reference TRBV28 and TRBJ1-1, the CDR3 gives the full variable domain: DVKVTQSSRYLVKRTGEKVFLECVQDMDHENMFWYRQDPGLGLRLIYFSYDVKMKEKGDIPEGYSVSREKKERFSLILESASTNQTSMYLCASSGTPQSEAFFGQGTRLTVV.